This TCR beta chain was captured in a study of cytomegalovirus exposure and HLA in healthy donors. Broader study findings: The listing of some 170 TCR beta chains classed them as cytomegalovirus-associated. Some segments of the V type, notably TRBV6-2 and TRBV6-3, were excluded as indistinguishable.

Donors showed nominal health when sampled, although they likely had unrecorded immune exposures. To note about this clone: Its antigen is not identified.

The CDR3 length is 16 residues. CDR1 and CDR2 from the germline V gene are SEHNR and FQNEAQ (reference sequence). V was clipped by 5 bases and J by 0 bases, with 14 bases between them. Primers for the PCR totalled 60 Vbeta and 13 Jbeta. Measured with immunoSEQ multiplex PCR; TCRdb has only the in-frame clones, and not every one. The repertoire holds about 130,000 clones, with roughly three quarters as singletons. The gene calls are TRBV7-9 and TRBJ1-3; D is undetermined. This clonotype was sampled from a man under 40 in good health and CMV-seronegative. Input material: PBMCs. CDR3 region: CASSHADGISGNTIYF. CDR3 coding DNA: TGTGCCAGCAGCCACGCCGACGGGATCTCTGGAAACACCATATATTTT.